What follows are 27 T cell receptor beta chains derived from one specimen sequenced in a study of shared T cell receptors in the human thymus. Sequencing was performed with immunoSEQ multiplex PCR; in TCRdb, only in-frame clones are kept and a portion is missing. The sample lists under 700,000 clones, approximately 80% occurring once. These same records also appear under a second study, on human thymus T cells.

Sequencing was done on a sample of thymocytes. The receptors shown here come from a boy under two years old with a congenital heart defect.

This chain links TRBV27 with TRBJ2-7; 9 bases map to TRBD1. The CDR3 runs to 14 residues. V shed 6 bases, J shed 2 bases, and the junction held 5 bases outside the gene matches. The germline CDR1 and CDR2 sequences are MNHEY and SMNVEV (reference sequence). CDR3 region: CASRDRGGAYEQYF. In DNA, the CDR3 is TGTGCCAGCAGGGACAGGGGTGGGGCCTACGAGCAGTACTTC.

V gene TRBV27 combines with J gene TRBJ2-1, with D tentatively TRBD2 (5 bases). V dropped 7 bases and J dropped 2 bases, with 15 bases sitting between them. This CDR3 has 15 amino acids. Per germline, CDR1 MNHEY and CDR2 SMNVEV (reference sequence). This chain's CDR3 is CASIPPDSPYNEQFF. The DNA of the CDR3 is TGTGCCAGCATTCCCCCGGACTCGCCCTACAATGAGCAGTTCTTC.

The chain carries TRBV4-3 and TRBJ1-5, with TRBD1 matching 7 bases. With 4 bases clipped from V and 6 bases from J, the junction kept 6 bases outside the gene matches. From germline, CDR1 is LGHNA and CDR2 YSLEER. The CDR3 sequence is 14 residues long. The CDR3 nucleotides are TGCGCCAGCAGCCTAAGACAGGGCACTCAGCCCCAGCATTTT. It yields the protein CASSLRQGTQPQHF.

The chain links TRBV9 to TRBJ2-3; possible D gene TRBD1, 7 bases. The CDR3 runs to 16 residues. Trimming took off 3 bases at V and 6 bases at J, with 20 bases between the two ends. Germline V lookup: CDR1 SGDLS, CDR2 YYNGEE. CDR3: CASSDLSGGLTDTQYF. The CDR3 coding sequence is TGTGCCAGCAGCGACCTGTCAGGGGGGCTCACTGATACGCAGTATTTT.

This chain joins TRBV28 and TRBJ2-5; TRBD2 agrees at 8 bases. The V and J ends lost 8 bases and 1 base, in that order; junction bases with no gene match: 9. The CDR3 has 15 amino acids. From germline, CDR1 is MDHEN and CDR2 SYDVKM. CDR3 coding DNA: TGTGCCAGCCATCACGGGGGGGGGATCCAAGAGACCCAGTACTTC. It is translated as CASHHGGGIQETQYF.

This clone appeared once. The chain links TRBV4-1 to TRBJ2-1; 8 bases map to TRBD2. The CDR3 runs to 16 residues. The V segment lost 1 base and the J segment 0 bases; nucleotides outside the gene matches: 2. Per the germline V gene, CDR1 is MGHRA and CDR2 is YSYEKL. In nucleotides, the CDR3 is TGCGCCAGCAGCCAAGCGGGAGGGAGCTCCTACAATGAGCAGTTCTTC. Translating it yields CASSQAGGSSYNEQFF.

This clone showed up just a few times. This sequence joins TRBV5-1 and TRBJ2-7, with 7 bases lining up with TRBD1. The trim removed 3 bases at V and 2 bases at J, leaving 14 bases unmatched. Germline V gene sequence: CDR1 SGHRS, CDR2 YFSETQ. CDR3 length equals 17 residues. As DNA, the CDR3 is TGCGCCAGCAGCTCGGTAGACAGGGTGGGATCTGCCTACGAGCAGTACTTC. Protein sequence: CASSSVDRVGSAYEQYF.

The chain carries TRBV5-1 and TRBJ1-6; the D gene is possibly TRBD1 (5 bases). Germline V lookup: CDR1 SGHRS, CDR2 YFSETQ. Trimming cost V 3 bases and J 5 bases, with 21 bases left between them. The CDR3 has 18 residues. The chain's CDR3 is CASSSEQDPYSDNSPLHF. The CDR3 coding sequence is TGCGCCAGCAGCTCAGAACAGGATCCCTATTCGGATAATTCACCCCTCCACTTT.

In this sample, this clone turned up a few times. CDR3 coding DNA: TGTGCCAGCAGCCCTAAACCAGGGCGGGAGGGCCGAGAGACCCAGTACTTC. The encoded protein is CASSPKPGREGRETQYF. The chain carries TRBV13 and TRBJ2-5, with TRBD2 matching 9 bases. After removal of 5 bases from V and 4 bases from J, the junction contained 14 bases not matched to a gene. Germline V gives CDR1 PRHDT, CDR2 FYEKMQ (reference sequence). The CDR3 totals 17 residues.

Turning to this clone: Other DNA sequences in this specimen translate into the identical CDR3. This chain uses TRBV10-2 with TRBJ2-7, with D uncertain. There are 15 residues in the CDR3. Germline V gives CDR1 WSHSY, CDR2 SAAADI. Trimming stripped 0 bases from V and 0 bases from J, with 9 bases between. The CDR3 DNA reads TGCGCCAGCAGTGAGTCGTGCGCCTACTCCTACGAGCAGTACTTC. Its protein product is CASSESCAYSYEQYF.

This sequence joins TRBV4-2 and TRBJ2-3; 9 nucleotides line up with TRBD1. V lost 0 bases to trimming and J lost 2 bases; unmatched junction nucleotides: 12. Germline loops: CDR1 LGHNA, CDR2 YNFKEQ. The CDR3 loop spans 19 amino acids. CDR3 sequence: CASSQDWRQGEQFTDTQYF. In nucleotides, the CDR3 is TGTGCCAGCAGCCAAGATTGGCGACAGGGGGAGCAGTTCACAGATACGCAGTATTTT.

The chain joins TRBV29-1 to TRBJ1-2; weak D call: TRBD1 (5 bases). This CDR3 has 14 residues. Looked up from germline, CDR1 is SQVTM and CDR2 is ANQGSEA. V was cut by 3 bases and J by 8 bases, with 19 bases left in between. The CDR3 loop is CSVDEEAGPGGYTF. The CDR3 nucleotides read TGCAGCGTTGATGAGGAAGCGGGGCCCGGGGGCTACACCTTC.

V and J are TRBV27 and TRBJ2-2, with D unclear. There are 15 residues in the CDR3. Germline CDR1 MNHEY, CDR2 SMNVEV (reference sequence). V lost 6 bases, J lost 4 bases, and 15 bases lay in between. The CDR3 loop is CASSPGRAFTGELFF. The DNA for the CDR3 is TGTGCCAGCAGCCCAGGCCGTGCATTCACCGGGGAGCTGTTTTTT.

The rearrangement links TRBV4-1 to TRBJ2-7; D might be TRBD2 (6 bases). This CDR3 has 16 amino acids. Trimming removed 0 bases from V and 0 bases from J, with 12 bases in between. Germline values: CDR1 MGHRA, CDR2 YSYEKL. The CDR3 DNA sequence: TGCGCCAGCAGCCAAGATAGCGGAATGGGCTCCTACGAGCAGTACTTC. It yields the protein CASSQDSGMGSYEQYF.

V and J are TRBV14 and TRBJ2-7; 7 positions agree with TRBD2. Germline V lookup: CDR1 SGHDN, CDR2 FVKESK. CDR3 length: 14 residues. V was clipped by 3 bases and J by 2 bases; unmatched bases: 4. This CDR3 is CASSQRESAYEQYF. In DNA form, the CDR3 reads TGTGCCAGCAGCCAGCGGGAGTCAGCCTACGAGCAGTACTTC.

In this sample, this clone turned up a few times. J is TRBJ2-4 and V is TRBV5-1; possible D gene TRBD2, 5 bases. This CDR3 spans 14 amino acids. The germline V and J ends were trimmed by 1 base and 1 base, with 6 bases remaining between them. Germline CDR1 reads SGHRS; CDR2 reads YFSETQ. CDR3: CASSLSGAKNIQYF. CDR3 nucleotide sequence: TGCGCCAGCAGCTTGTCGGGGGCCAAAAACATTCAGTACTTC.

The chain recombines TRBV27 with TRBJ1-4; a possible D gene is TRBD1 (6 bases). Between the trimmed V and J ends, which lost 4 bases and 3 bases, there was a span of 9 bases. The germline V gene encodes CDR1 MNHEY and CDR2 SMNVEV (reference sequence). CDR3 length: 14 amino acids. CDR3 sequence: CASSWGQSNEKLFF. CDR3 coding DNA: TGTGCCAGCAGTTGGGGGCAGTCTAATGAAAAACTGTTTTTT.

This chain joins TRBV28 and TRBJ1-1; D is uncertain. V was trimmed by 6 bases and J by 5 bases, leaving 13 bases between them. The CDR3 sequence is 13 residues long. Germline V gene sequence: CDR1 MDHEN, CDR2 SYDVKM. This CDR3 reads CASSLGSGTEAFF. The CDR3 DNA sequence: TGTGCCAGCAGCCTTGGCAGCGGTACTGAAGCTTTCTTT.

The rearrangement joins TRBV9 to TRBJ1-4; 10 nucleotides match TRBD1. J gave up 8 bases and V 4 bases, and 5 bases lay outside the gene matches. CDR1 and CDR2 (germline): SGDLS, YYNGEE. The CDR3 is 14 residues long. DNA for the CDR3: TGTGCCAGCAGCTCCCAGGACAGGGGGGAAAAACTGTTTTTT. It translates to CASSSQDRGEKLFF.

The V call is TRBV5-1, the J call TRBJ2-7, with 10 bases lining up with TRBD1. The ends lost 2 bases at V and 3 bases at J; junction bases unmatched: 26. CDR1 is SGHRS, CDR2 YFSETQ, per germline. CDR3 length: 22 amino acids. DNA of the CDR3: TGCGCCAGCAGCTTCGGACAGGGGGTGCTACAAGGGGCGCCTTCGTCTTGCTACGAGCAGTACTTC. This codes for CASSFGQGVLQGAPSSCYEQYF.

This rearrangement joins TRBV5-1 to TRBJ1-1, with 9 positions matching TRBD1. The CDR3 is made up of 15 amino acids. J gave up 4 bases and V 5 bases, and 9 bases lay outside the gene matches. The germline CDR1 and CDR2 sequences are SGHRS and YFSETQ. CDR3 protein: CASSFKQGAGTEAFF. The CDR3 DNA sequence: TGCGCCAGCAGTTTTAAACAGGGGGCTGGCACTGAAGCTTTCTTT.

The CDR3 is CASSSKGGAGEGYEQYF. Written as DNA, the CDR3 is TGTGCCAGCAGCTCTAAAGGGGGGGCGGGAGAGGGGTACGAGCAGTACTTC. This chain links TRBV11-2 with TRBJ2-7, with D perhaps matching TRBD2 (7 bases). V gave up 4 bases and J gave up 4 bases, with 23 bases separating them. This CDR3 spans 17 amino acids. Germline values: CDR1 SGHAT, CDR2 FQNNGV.

The J gene is TRBJ1-1, the V gene TRBV5-1, with D perhaps matching TRBD1 (5 bases). V was trimmed by 4 bases and J by 1 base, leaving 11 bases between them. Per germline, CDR1 SGHRS and CDR2 YFSETQ. This CDR3 is built from 14 residues. In nucleotides, the CDR3 is TGCGCCAGCAGCGGGGGGGGGAGGAACACTGAAGCTTTCTTT. Its protein is CASSGGGRNTEAFF.

This clone was seen more than once but under ten times. The chain has TRBV6-5 and TRBJ1-2, with a tentative D call TRBD1 (6 bases). The CDR3 sequence is 14 residues long. V lost 6 bases and J 5 bases, leaving 16 bases between the germline ends. From germline, CDR1 is MNHEY and CDR2 SVGAGI. The CDR3 sequence: CASSRPWGPYGYTF. DNA of the CDR3: TGTGCCAGCAGCCGCCCTTGGGGGCCTTATGGCTACACCTTC.

V and J are TRBV15 and TRBJ2-5; TRBD1 matches at 9 bases. Germline assignment: CDR1 LNHNV and CDR2 YYDKDF (reference sequence). There are 18 residues in the CDR3. Trimming at V came to 5 bases and at J to 0 bases, leaving 13 bases not matched to a gene. CDR3 DNA sequence: TGTGCCACCAGCTCACCCTATAAACAGGGGGCAAACCAAGAGACCCAGTACTTC. It codes for CATSSPYKQGANQETQYF.

Here the CDR3 reads CASSFTSVSPPGEQFF. The CDR3 DNA reads TGTGCCAGCAGCTTCACTAGCGTCTCCCCTCCCGGTGAGCAGTTCTTC. The rearrangement links TRBV5-4 to TRBJ2-1; 7 bases fit TRBD2. The germline V gene encodes CDR1 SGHNT and CDR2 YYREEE (reference sequence). The CDR3 runs to 16 residues. J was trimmed by 9 bases and V by 2 bases; bases with no gene match: 14.

J is TRBJ2-3 and V is TRBV5-6; no reliable D call. The CDR3 extends over 16 amino acids. V was trimmed by 4 bases and J by 2 bases, leaving 17 bases between them. Germline assignment: CDR1 SGHDT and CDR2 YYEEEE. The CDR3 reads CASSHVRRSSTDTQYF. CDR3 in DNA: TGTGCCAGCAGCCACGTTCGCCGGTCCTCCACAGATACGCAGTATTTT.